The 10 T cell receptor beta chains given below trace back to one sample, sequenced in a study of tumor and adjacent non-tumor tissue in lung cancer. TCRbeta libraries were built with three rounds of nested PCR, modified from ARM-PCR. TCRdb itself ran the multiplex PCR reads through MiXCR, one entry per CDR3 protein. Here the sample spans tens of thousands of distinct CDR3 sequences, roughly 69% being singletons. No cell sorting was done before RNA was extracted from the tissue. More than 3 cm separated this lung sample from the edge of the tumor. Material: distant non-tumor lung tissue. The receptors derive from a woman aged 55 to 70 with non-small cell lung cancer.

Comment on this clonotype: This likely comes from a read error, as the CDR3 has no conserved phenylalanine or tryptophan at its end. It is unclear where the CDR3 begins or ends on the DNA, so no DNA is shown, and the CDR3 is as TCRdb lists it. The V gene is TRBV10-3, the J gene TRBJ2-7. Germline V gene data show CDR1 as ENHRY and CDR2 as SYGVKD. The CDR3 length is 11 residues, termini included. The CDR3 here is CAISEGNELYL.

A remark on this clonotype: A junction end diverges from the germline sequence, so it may reflect a read error. J is TRBJ2-7 and V is TRBV7-2; 11 bases align to TRBD2. The CDR3 consists of 15 residues. Germline V gene lookup returns CDR1 SGHTA and CDR2 FQGNSA. This CDR3 reads CASSSTGLAGYGQYF. In nucleotides, the CDR3 is TGTGCCAGCAGTTCCACCGGACTAGCGGGTTACGGGCAGTACTTC.

The rearrangement uses TRBV11-3 and TRBJ2-7, with D possibly matching TRBD2 (5 bases). The J call may be mistaken, given a closer DNA end match to TRBJ2-3. The CDR3 has 14 residues. The V gene's germline CDR1 is SGHNT and CDR2 YENEEA. The CDR3 DNA follows: TGTGCCAACAGTTTAGATACGGGAACCTACGAGCAGTATTTT. Translated: CANSLDTGTYEQYF.

The CDR3 bases are TGTGACAACAAAAAGGGGGCAACTAATGAAAAACTGTTTTTT. Its translation: CDNKKGATNEKLFF. The V gene is TRBV12-3 or TRBV12-4, the J gene TRBJ1-4, with D maybe TRBD1 (6 bases). The CDR3 is made up of 14 amino acids.

In regard to this clonotype: The conserved closing phenylalanine or tryptophan is absent in this CDR3, likely reflecting a read error. The chain uses TRBV4-1 and TRBJ2-1; 11 positions match TRBD2. J gave up 6 bases and V 4 bases, and 8 bases lay outside the gene matches. CDR3 length: 16 residues. Germline V gene lookup returns CDR1 MGHRA and CDR2 YSYEKL. As DNA, the CDR3 is TGCGCCAGCAGCCTAGCGGCTAGCGGGGGGCCCAATGAGCAGTTCTTA. It is translated as CASSLAASGGPNEQFL.

Turning to this clonotype: The conserved phenylalanine or tryptophan is not found at the CDR3 terminus, so this likely reflects a read error. The rearrangement links TRBV4-2 to TRBJ2-7; D remains unclear. V dropped 4 bases and J dropped 3 bases, with 16 bases sitting between them. This CDR3 spans 15 amino acids. The germline CDR1 and CDR2 sequences are LGHNA and YNFKEQ. The CDR3 region has the DNA TGTGCCAGCAGCCGACTTTTATCTACCAACTACGAGCAGTACCTC. Its translation is CASSRLLSTNYEQYL.

With regard to this clonotype: One end of the junction is discordant with germline, which a read error may explain. The chain carries TRBV29-1 and TRBJ2-1, with D perhaps TRBD1 or TRBD2 (6 bases each). Germline loops: CDR1 SQVTM, CDR2 ANQGSEA. The CDR3 sequence is 13 residues long. In DNA form, the CDR3 reads TGCAGCGTTGATCTGGTGGGGGGCAATGGGCAGTTCTTC. As protein: CSVDLVGGNGQFF.

This clonotype is termed medium-sized (0.01 to 0.1%). V gene TRBV4-3 combines with J gene TRBJ2-3, with TRBD2 matching over 8 bases. The germline CDR1 and CDR2 sequences are LGHNA and YSLEER. The V and J ends lost 3 bases and 4 bases, in that order; junction bases with no gene match: 3. This CDR3 is built from 14 residues. In DNA form, the CDR3 reads TGCGCCAGCAGCCATACTAGCGGACCAGATACGCAGTATTTT. It is translated as CASSHTSGPDTQYF.

A word on this clonotype: The junction does not match germline at one end; this may be a read error. The V gene is TRBV6-5, the J gene TRBJ2-7, with TRBD1 matching over 11 bases. From germline, CDR1 is MNHEY and CDR2 SVGAGI. This CDR3 comprises 15 residues. CDR3 in amino acids: CASRSTGTGGYEQYF. In DNA form, the CDR3 reads TGCGCCAGCAGGAGCACCGGGACAGGGGGCTACGAGCAGTACTTC.

This clonotype was seen a single time. It is likely a read error, because the conserved phenylalanine at the end of the CDR3 is missing. The chain employs TRBV4-1 and TRBJ1-5, with 7 bases identical to TRBD2. The better agreement between TRBJ2-3 and the DNA end casts doubt on the J call. This CDR3 comprises 14 residues. The V gene's germline CDR1 is MGHRA and CDR2 YSYEKL. CDR3: CTSSRLGGNQPQYY. The CDR3 nucleotides read TGCACCAGCAGCCGTTTGGGGGGGAATCAGCCCCAGTATTAT.